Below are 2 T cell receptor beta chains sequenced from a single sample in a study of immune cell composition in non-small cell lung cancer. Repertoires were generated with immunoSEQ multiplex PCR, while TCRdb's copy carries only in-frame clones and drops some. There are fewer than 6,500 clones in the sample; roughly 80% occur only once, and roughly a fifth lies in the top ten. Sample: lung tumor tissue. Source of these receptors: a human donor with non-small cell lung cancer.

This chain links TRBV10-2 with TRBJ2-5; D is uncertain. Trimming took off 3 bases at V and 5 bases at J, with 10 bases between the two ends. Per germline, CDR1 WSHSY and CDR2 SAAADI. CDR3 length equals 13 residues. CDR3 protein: CASSDTRAETQYF. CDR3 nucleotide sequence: TGCGCCAGCAGTGATACCCGCGCGGAGACCCAGTACTTC.

The CDR3 spells CASSQDPGQGADTQYF. The DNA for the CDR3 is TGCGCCAGCAGCCAAGATCCGGGACAGGGGGCAGATACGCAGTATTTT. The rearrangement links TRBV4-1 to TRBJ2-3; 11 nucleotides line up with TRBD1. Trimming at V came to 0 bases and at J to 4 bases, leaving 3 bases not matched to a gene. The CDR3 is 16 residues long. From germline, CDR1 is MGHRA and CDR2 YSYEKL.